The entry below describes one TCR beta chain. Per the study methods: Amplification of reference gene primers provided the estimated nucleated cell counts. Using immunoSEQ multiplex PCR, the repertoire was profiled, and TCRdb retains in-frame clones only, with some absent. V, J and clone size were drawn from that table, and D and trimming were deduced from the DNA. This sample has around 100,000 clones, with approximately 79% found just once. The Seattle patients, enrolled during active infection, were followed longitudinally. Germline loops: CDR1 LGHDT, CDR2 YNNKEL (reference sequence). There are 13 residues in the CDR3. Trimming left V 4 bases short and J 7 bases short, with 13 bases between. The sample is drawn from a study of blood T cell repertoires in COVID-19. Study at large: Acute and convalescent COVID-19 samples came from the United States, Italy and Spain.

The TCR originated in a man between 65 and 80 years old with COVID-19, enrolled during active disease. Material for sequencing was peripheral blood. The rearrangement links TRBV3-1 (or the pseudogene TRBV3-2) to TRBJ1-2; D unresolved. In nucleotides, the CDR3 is TGTGCCAGCAGCCCGGGAAGCTTGGGTGGCTACACCTTC. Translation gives CASSPGSLGGYTF.